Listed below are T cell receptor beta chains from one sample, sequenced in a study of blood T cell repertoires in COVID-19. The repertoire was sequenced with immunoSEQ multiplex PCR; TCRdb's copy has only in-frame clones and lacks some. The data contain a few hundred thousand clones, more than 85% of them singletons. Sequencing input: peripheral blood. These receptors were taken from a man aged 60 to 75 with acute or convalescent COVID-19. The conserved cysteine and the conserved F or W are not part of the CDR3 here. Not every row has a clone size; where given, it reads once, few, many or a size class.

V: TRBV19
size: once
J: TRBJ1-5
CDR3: ASNGGGSTGNQPQH

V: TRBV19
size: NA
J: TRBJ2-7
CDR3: ASSVTGAYEQY

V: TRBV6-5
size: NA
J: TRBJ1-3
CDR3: ASQTGSSGNTIY

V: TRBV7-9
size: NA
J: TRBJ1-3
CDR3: ASSSNGLGGNTIY

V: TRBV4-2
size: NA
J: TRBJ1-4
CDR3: ASSQEVTGPSGEKLF

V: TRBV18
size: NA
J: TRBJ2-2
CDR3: ASSPLDIAGVNTGELF

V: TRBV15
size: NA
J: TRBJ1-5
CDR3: ATSRPRDSYNQPQH

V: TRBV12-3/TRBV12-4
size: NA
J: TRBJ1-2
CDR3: ASRKTSNYGYT

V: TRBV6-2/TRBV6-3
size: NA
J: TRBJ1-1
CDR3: ASSFRTGAATEAF

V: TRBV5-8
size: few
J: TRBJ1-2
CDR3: ASSLWDRGSDGYT

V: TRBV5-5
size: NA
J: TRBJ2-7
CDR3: ASSLADPRDEQY

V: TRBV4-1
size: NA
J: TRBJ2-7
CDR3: ANGGTGSYEQY

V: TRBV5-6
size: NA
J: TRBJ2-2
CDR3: ASSLEQGAVLGTTGELF

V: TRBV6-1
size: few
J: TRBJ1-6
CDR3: ASSESRDVRNSPLH

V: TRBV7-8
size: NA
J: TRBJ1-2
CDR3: ASSLAIGQPVYT

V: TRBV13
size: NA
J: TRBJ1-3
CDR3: ASSPTGSRGNTIY

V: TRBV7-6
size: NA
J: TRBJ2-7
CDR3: ASSSTHSYEQY

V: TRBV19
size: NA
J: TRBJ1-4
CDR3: ASTPAGARTNEKLF

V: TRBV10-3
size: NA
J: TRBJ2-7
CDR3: AISESQGMEY

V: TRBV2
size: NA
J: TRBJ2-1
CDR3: ASSLQGNEQF

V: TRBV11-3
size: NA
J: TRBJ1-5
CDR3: ASSPLLWVKRHQPQH

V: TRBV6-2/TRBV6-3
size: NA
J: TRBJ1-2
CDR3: ASSPDNDYGYT

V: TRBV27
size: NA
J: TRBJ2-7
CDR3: ATRTRQRTYEQY

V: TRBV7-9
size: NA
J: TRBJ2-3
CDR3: ASIGQGAPFDTQY

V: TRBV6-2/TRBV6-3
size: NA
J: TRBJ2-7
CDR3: ASSSRTTGRYEQY

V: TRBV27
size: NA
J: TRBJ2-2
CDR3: ASSVSYTGELF

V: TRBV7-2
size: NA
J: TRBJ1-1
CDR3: ASSAGGVAEAF

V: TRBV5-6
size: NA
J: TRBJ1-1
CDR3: ASSLTTGATKAF

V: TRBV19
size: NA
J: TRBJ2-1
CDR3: ASSSRGGEQF

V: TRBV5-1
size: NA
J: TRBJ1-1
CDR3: ASSSTVMNTEAF

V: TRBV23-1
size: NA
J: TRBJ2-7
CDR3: ASSPSRDRGGSSYEQY

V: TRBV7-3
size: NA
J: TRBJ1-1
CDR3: ASSLTGDRLYEAF

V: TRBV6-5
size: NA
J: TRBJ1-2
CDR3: ASRQGEAGYT

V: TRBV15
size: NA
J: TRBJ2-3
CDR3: ATSRARGITDTQY

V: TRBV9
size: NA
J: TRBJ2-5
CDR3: ASSRGLAGGDQETQY

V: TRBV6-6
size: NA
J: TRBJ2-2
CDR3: ASRPQGVNTGELF

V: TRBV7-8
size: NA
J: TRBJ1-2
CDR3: ASSSSPGSNYGYT

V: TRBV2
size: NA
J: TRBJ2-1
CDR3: ASREDGYNEQF